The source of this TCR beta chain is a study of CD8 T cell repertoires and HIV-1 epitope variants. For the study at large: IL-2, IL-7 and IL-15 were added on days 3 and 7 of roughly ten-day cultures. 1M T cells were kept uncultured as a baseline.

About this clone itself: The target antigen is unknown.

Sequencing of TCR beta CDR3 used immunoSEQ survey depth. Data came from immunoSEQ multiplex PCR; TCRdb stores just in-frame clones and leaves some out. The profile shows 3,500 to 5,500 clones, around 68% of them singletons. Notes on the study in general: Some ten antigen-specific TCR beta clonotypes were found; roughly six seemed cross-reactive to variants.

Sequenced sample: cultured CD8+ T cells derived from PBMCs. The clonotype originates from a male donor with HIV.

The chain's CDR3 is CASSPFGQMYEQYF. The CDR3 nucleotides are TGTGCCAGTAGTCCCTTTGGACAGATGTACGAGCAGTACTTC. V usage is TRBV19 and J usage is TRBJ2-7, with a weak D call TRBD1 (6 bases). The ends were cut back, 5 bases at V and 4 bases at J, with 15 bases in the middle. Germline CDR1 is LNHDA and CDR2 is SQIVND (reference sequence). The CDR3 runs to 14 residues.